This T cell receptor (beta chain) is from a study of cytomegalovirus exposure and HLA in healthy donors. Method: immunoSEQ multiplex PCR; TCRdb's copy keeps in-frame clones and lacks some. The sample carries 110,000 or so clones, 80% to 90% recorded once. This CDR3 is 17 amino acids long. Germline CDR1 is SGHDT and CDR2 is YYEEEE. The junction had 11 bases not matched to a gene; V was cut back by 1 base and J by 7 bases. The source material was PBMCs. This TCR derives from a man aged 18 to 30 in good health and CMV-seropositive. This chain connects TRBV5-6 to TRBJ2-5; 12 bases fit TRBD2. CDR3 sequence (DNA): TGTGCCAGCAGCTTGATGGGAATACTAGCGGGGGGATGGACCCAGTACTTC. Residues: CASSLMGILAGGWTQYF.